This T cell receptor (beta chain) was retrieved from a study of T cell clonality in common variable immunodeficiency (dated by TCRdb to about 2015). Overall study results and their limits: Fewer TCRbeta clones were shared among CVID subjects than among healthy controls (p < 0.0001). Reportedly, TCRbeta sequences from CVID had fewer deletions and N-nucleotide insertions, and highly modified clones with 13 or more V deletions were absent from CVID. TCRbeta clonality was higher in CVID subjects than in healthy controls (t-test p = 0.018), and the increase was most characteristic of about a third of subjects. Despite equal DNA input, controls averaged around 80,000 unique sequences per sample versus about 32,000 in CVID samples. Differences among patients in the CVID cohort limited the correlations between repertoire features and clinical complications. According to the authors, figuring out what caused the increased clonality in CVID would require sequencing the repertoires of T cell subpopulations.

Most CVID patients and most healthy controls were of Caucasian heritage. From each donor, roughly 4.5 to 9 ml of heparinized peripheral whole blood was collected. Genomic DNA from adults with common variable immune deficiency (CVID) and from healthy adult controls was used for sequencing of TCRbeta CDR3 repertoires. The control group was made up of roughly 22 healthy adult volunteers (about ten male and approximately twelve female) whose ages ranged from roughly 23 to 70 years, with a mean age of approximately 37. Diluted blood was density-centrifuged over Hypaque 1077 or Ficoll-Paque to isolate peripheral blood mononuclear cells. Genomic DNA was obtained from unsorted mononuclear cells through either Qiagen column purification or a centrifugation-based method. This clone was counted many times. This clone's antigen is unknown. The DNA ends 3 residues before the CDR3 does, and the rest of the CDR3 is filled in from the germline J gene.

Equivalent amounts of genomic DNA from CVID and control samples were used as sequencing input. For every sample, a 60 bp segment covering the rearranged TCRbeta CDR3 region was amplified and then sequenced. The immunoSEQ assay, a bias-corrected multiplex PCR combined with high-throughput sequencing, was used to amplify TCRbeta. As for the original processing: Every unique nucleotide sequence counted as a clone and was annotated with V, D and J genes, copy number and frequency. Sequences were labeled productive if in frame, and non-productive if out of frame or containing stop codons. As previously described, clonality was calculated on the basis of Shannon's entropy. Mean CDR3 Kyte-Doolittle hydropathy was derived from the predicted amino acid sequences of productive clones. The R hclust function was used to hierarchically cluster scaled V gene usage with Manhattan distance and complete linkage. Clone sharing by CDR3 amino acid sequence was assessed by resampling 12 repertoires per group over 100 rounds. The repertoires were searched for 65 to 85 published EBV-specific TCRbeta sequences and 200 to 300 published CMV-specific TCRbeta sequences. A couple of CVID samples yielding fewer than 10,000 sequences were excluded from analysis, leaving approximately 40 CVID repertoires. In its TCRdb copy, this immuneACCESS table keeps in-frame sequences only and misses some clones. Where compared with another copy, unresolved V genes explain less than half of these, and the others have no known cause. D and trimming come from the DNA, and the V and J calls and clone size come from that table. The sample counts about 66,000 clones, each observed more than once. The ten largest clonotypes hold around 1.6% of the sample.

According to the germline V gene (reference sequence), CDR1 reads LGHDT and CDR2 reads YNNKEL. Here V drops 9 bases and J drops 1 base, and the junction holds 9 bases not matched to any gene. Measured from the cysteine to the phenylalanine, the CDR3 is 15 residues long. Part of the CDR3 DNA is given, 36 bases translated from base 1. Sequencing input: peripheral blood mononuclear cells. The sequence joins TRBV3-1 (or the pseudogene TRBV3-2) to TRBJ2-5, with 9 junctional bases fitting TRBD1. The receptor was isolated from a person aged 18 to 70 in good health. CDR3 DNA, as far as it was read: TGTGCCAGGGAAGACAGGGGGGGATTCCAAGAGACC. It codes for CAREDRGGFQET. The CDR3, in full, reads CAREDRGGFQETQYF.